This TCR beta chain is drawn from a study of cytomegalovirus exposure and HLA in healthy donors. Turning to this clone: Its antigen remains unknown.

Primers: 60 Vbeta forward and 13 Jbeta reverse. Assay: immunoSEQ multiplex PCR; the TCRdb copy retains only in-frame clones and omits some. The sample totals about 130,000 clones. The CDR3 loop spans 19 amino acids. V lost 3 bases, J lost 2 bases, and 11 bases stayed unmatched. Germline loops: CDR1 LNHDA, CDR2 SQIVND (reference sequence). Whole-study results and caveats: For TCR beta chains, V- and J-gene trimming was later linked to a missense DCLRE1C variant. HLA alleles showed associations with roughly 17,000 TCR beta sequences in a later analysis, at a 0.05 false discovery rate.

Sequenced material: PBMCs. This rearrangement joins TRBV19 to TRBJ2-6, with TRBD1 identical over 9 bases. The clonotype was recovered from a man between 18 and 29 years old in good health and CMV-seronegative. The chain's CDR3 is CASSIKRDRVLTGANVLTF. DNA of the CDR3: TGTGCCAGTAGTATCAAACGGGACAGGGTCTTGACTGGGGCCAACGTCCTGACTTTC.